These 20 T cell receptor beta chains were all obtained from the same sample, sequenced in a study of T cell responses to AZD1222 COVID-19 vaccine. TCRdb keeps only in-frame clones here, not all; method: immunoSEQ multiplex PCR. The table has about 130,000 clones, approximately 90% seen once; the top ten hold around 1.9%. The sequencing here drew on peripheral blood, taken on day 0 of AZD1222 vaccination. The receptors come from an adult in good health.

This chain links TRBV6-6 with TRBJ1-5, with no clear D. The germline V gene encodes CDR1 MNHNY and CDR2 SVGAGI (reference sequence). This CDR3 has 16 residues. V was trimmed by 0 bases and J by 0 bases, leaving 9 bases between them. CDR3 sequence reads: CASSYSGASSNQPQHF. DNA for the CDR3: TGTGCCAGCAGTTACTCGGGAGCGAGTAGCAATCAGCCCCAGCATTTT.

V and J are TRBV7-8 and TRBJ2-7; the match to TRBD1 covers 11 bases. The CDR3 consists of 15 residues. Trimming took 2 bases from V and 3 from J; bases not matched to a gene: 3. The germline V gene encodes CDR1 SGHVS and CDR2 FQNEAQ. CDR3 coding DNA: TGTGCCAGCAGCTTACGGACAGGGGGCGACTACGAGCAGTACTTC. As protein: CASSLRTGGDYEQYF.

The chain joins TRBV5-5 to TRBJ1-1, with a weak D call TRBD1 (6 bases). The CDR3 contains 15 residues. V was shortened by 4 bases and J by 3 bases, with 16 bases between the two germline ends. Germline lookup yields CDR1 SGHKS and CDR2 YYEKEE (reference sequence). CDR3 nucleotide sequence: TGTGCCAGCAGCGCGGACAGAAGGCCTGACACTGAAGCTTTCTTT. Translating it yields CASSADRRPDTEAFF.

Concerning this clone itself: At the DNA level, this CDR3 is encoded by other sequences in the same sample as well. The CDR3 region has the DNA TGTGCCAGCAGCTTAGCAGGAGGGAACACCGGGGAGCTGTTTTTT. This sequence encodes CASSLAGGNTGELFF. V is TRBV7-2 and J is TRBJ2-2; TRBD2 is a possible D gene (5 bases). The germline V gene has CDR1 SGHTA and CDR2 FQGNSA. The CDR3 loop spans 15 amino acids. Deletions cut 0 bases from V and 1 base from J, with 6 bases between.

This chain connects TRBV3-1 (or the pseudogene TRBV3-2) to TRBJ1-5, with D unclear. CDR1 and CDR2 (germline): LGHDT, YNNKEL (reference sequence). Trimming took 8 bases from V and 3 from J, leaving 14 bases between them. This CDR3 region has 14 residues. CDR3 bases: TGTGCCAGCTCAGTAAGGGCGGACAATCAGCCCCAGCATTTT. Its translation: CASSVRADNQPQHF.

The CDR3: CASSSSSDYSPLHF. DNA of the CDR3: TGTGCCAGTAGTTCCAGTTCGGACTATTCACCCCTCCACTTT. The chain recombines TRBV19 with TRBJ1-6; the D is unclear. The CDR3 runs 14 residues. V shed 5 bases and J shed 8 bases, with 13 bases lying between them. CDR1 and CDR2 from the germline V gene are LNHDA and SQIVND (reference sequence). The variable domain in full, completed from reference TRBV19 and TRBJ1-6, reads DGGITQSPKYLFRKEGQNVTLSCEQNLNHDAMYWYRQDPGQGLRLIYYSQIVNDFQKGDIAEGYSVSREKKESFPLTVTSAQKNPTAFYLCASSSSSDYSPLHFGNGTRLTVT.

This rearrangement joins TRBV7-2 to TRBJ2-4, with D unclear. Trimming stripped 2 bases from V and 0 bases from J, with 11 bases between. Germline CDR1 and CDR2: SGHTA and FQGNSA. The CDR3 extends over 16 amino acids. The CDR3 reads CASSLLGPVAKNIQYF. CDR3 in DNA: TGTGCCAGCAGCTTATTGGGTCCCGTAGCCAAAAACATTCAGTACTTC.

The rearrangement links TRBV7-9 to TRBJ1-5, with D unresolved. Deletions cut 5 bases from V and 7 bases from J, with 9 bases between. The CDR3 length is 12 residues. Germline V CDR1 and CDR2: SEHNR, FQNEAQ (reference sequence). The CDR3 reads CASSDPLQPQHF. CDR3 in DNA: TGTGCCAGCAGCGACCCACTGCAGCCCCAGCATTTT.

This chain connects TRBV4-2 to TRBJ1-6; D may be TRBD1 (5 bases). Trimming removed 1 base from V and 3 bases from J, with 10 bases in between. The CDR3 is 16 amino acids. Germline CDR1 is LGHNA and CDR2 is YNFKEQ. The CDR3 DNA reads as TGTGCCAGCAGCCAAGCGACAGCCCTCTATAATTCACCCCTCCACTTT. Its translation: CASSQATALYNSPLHF.

The rearrangement links TRBV4-1 to TRBJ1-2; 8 bases map to TRBD1. The CDR3 is 16 amino acids. V trimming: 3 bases; J trimming: 3 bases; junction bases outside the gene matches: 9. CDR1 and CDR2 (germline): MGHRA, YSYEKL. The CDR3 nucleotides read TGCGCCAGCAGCCAGGGAACAGGGGGAGTTGACTATGGCTACACCTTC. This translates into CASSQGTGGVDYGYTF.

The chain uses TRBV20-1 and TRBJ2-3; no clear D. The CDR3 runs to 13 residues. Germline CDR1 DFQATT, CDR2 SNEGSKA (reference sequence). V was pared by 3 bases and J by 2 bases, with 9 bases between. The CDR3 here is CSASLLITDTQYF. The CDR3, as DNA: TGCAGTGCTAGTCTTCTTATCACAGATACGCAGTATTTT.

The V gene is TRBV29-1, the J gene TRBJ2-1; D gene uncertain. V lost 5 bases, J lost 2 bases, and 10 bases lay in between. Germline CDR1 is SQVTM and CDR2 is ANQGSEA. The CDR3 runs 13 residues. CDR3 DNA sequence: TGCAGCGTTATTTCCCTTACCTACAATGAGCAGTTCTTC. Translation: CSVISLTYNEQFF.

The chain has TRBV5-5 and TRBJ1-2, with D perhaps matching TRBD1 (5 bases). Germline V gene sequence: CDR1 SGHKS, CDR2 YYEKEE (reference sequence). This CDR3 contains 14 residues. Trimming cost V 0 bases and J 2 bases, with 8 bases left between them. The CDR3 sequence is CASSLGRENYGYTF. CDR3 DNA: TGTGCCAGCAGCTTGGGCAGGGAGAACTATGGCTACACCTTC.

The chain joins TRBV5-4 to TRBJ1-1, with D maybe TRBD1 (6 bases). CDR3 length equals 14 residues. Germline V gives CDR1 SGHNT, CDR2 YYREEE (reference sequence). Trimming took off 4 bases at V and 4 bases at J, with 14 bases between the two ends. DNA for the CDR3: TGTGCCAGCAGCCGAGCCCGGGGGCTCACTGAAGCTTTCTTT. This gives the protein CASSRARGLTEAFF.

The chain employs TRBV2 and TRBJ1-6; D unresolved. Per the germline V gene, CDR1 is SNHLY and CDR2 is FYNNEI. The length of the CDR3 is 13 residues. V was cut by 0 bases and J by 9 bases, with 6 bases left in between. CDR3 sequence reads: CASSEALSSPLHF. The CDR3 bases are TGTGCCAGCAGTGAAGCACTTTCTTCACCCCTCCACTTT.

As DNA, the CDR3 is TGTGCCAGCAGCCCTATTCGGGGGGTCTGGGATGGCTACACCTTC. The encoded protein is CASSPIRGVWDGYTF. The chain has TRBV11-2 and TRBJ1-2, with a weak D call TRBD1 (5 bases). Trimming removed 5 bases from V and 6 bases from J, with 19 bases in between. CDR1 is SGHAT and CDR2 is FQNNGV in the germline V gene. This CDR3 region has 15 residues.

The CDR3 is CASSPLTGGTDTQYF. DNA for the CDR3: TGTGCCAGCAGCCCTCTGACAGGGGGCACAGATACGCAGTATTTT. The V gene is TRBV2, the J gene TRBJ2-3, with TRBD1 matching over 8 bases. Looked up from germline, CDR1 is SNHLY and CDR2 is FYNNEI. This CDR3 has 15 residues. Unmatched junction bases numbered 6, after V lost 6 bases and J lost 1 base.

This clone was picked up a small number of times. The rearrangement links TRBV5-1 to TRBJ1-4; tentatively, D is TRBD1 (5 bases). This CDR3 has 14 residues. In germline, CDR1 is SGHRS, CDR2 YFSETQ. Trimming left V 3 bases short and J 8 bases short, with 14 bases between. The CDR3, as DNA: TGCGCCAGCAGCTCGGGACCTTTTCGGGAAAAACTGTTTTTT. It encodes CASSSGPFREKLFF.

This chain connects TRBV19 to TRBJ2-4; D ambiguous. Germline V gene sequence: CDR1 LNHDA, CDR2 SQIVND (reference sequence). Trimming stripped 5 bases from V and 2 bases from J, with 4 bases between. The length of the CDR3 is 12 residues. The CDR3 DNA reads TGTGCCAGTAGTGCCTCCAAAAACATTCAGTACTTC. Its translation is CASSASKNIQYF. Together with reference TRBV19 and TRBJ2-4, the CDR3 gives the full variable domain: DGGITQSPKYLFRKEGQNVTLSCEQNLNHDAMYWYRQDPGQGLRLIYYSQIVNDFQKGDIAEGYSVSREKKESFPLTVTSAQKNPTAFYLCASSASKNIQYFGAGTRLSVL.

The genes are TRBV5-1 and TRBJ2-7, with 8 bases that match TRBD1. Germline CDR1 reads SGHRS; CDR2 reads YFSETQ. This CDR3 has 15 residues. Losses at the gene ends were 0 bases for V and 4 bases for J; bases not matched to a gene: 6. As DNA, the CDR3 is TGCGCCAGCAGCTTGGACAGGGGGTTGTGGTACGAGCAGTACTTC. Residues: CASSLDRGLWYEQYF.